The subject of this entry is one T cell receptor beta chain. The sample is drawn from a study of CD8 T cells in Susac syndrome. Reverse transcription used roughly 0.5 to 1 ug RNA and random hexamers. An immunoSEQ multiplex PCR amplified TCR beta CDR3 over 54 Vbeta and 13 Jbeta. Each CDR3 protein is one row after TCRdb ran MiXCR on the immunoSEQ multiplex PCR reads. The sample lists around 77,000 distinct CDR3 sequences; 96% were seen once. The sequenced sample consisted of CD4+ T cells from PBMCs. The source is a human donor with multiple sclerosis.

The CDR3 DNA sequence: TGTGCCAGCAGTTACGACAGGCAGTACGAGCAGTACTTC. Its translation: CASSYDRQYEQYF. This sequence joins TRBV6-6 and TRBJ2-7; TRBD1 is a possible D gene (6 bases). Trimming removed 2 bases from V and 4 bases from J, with 9 bases in between. From germline, CDR1 is MNHNY and CDR2 SVGAGI (reference sequence). This CDR3 comprises 13 residues.